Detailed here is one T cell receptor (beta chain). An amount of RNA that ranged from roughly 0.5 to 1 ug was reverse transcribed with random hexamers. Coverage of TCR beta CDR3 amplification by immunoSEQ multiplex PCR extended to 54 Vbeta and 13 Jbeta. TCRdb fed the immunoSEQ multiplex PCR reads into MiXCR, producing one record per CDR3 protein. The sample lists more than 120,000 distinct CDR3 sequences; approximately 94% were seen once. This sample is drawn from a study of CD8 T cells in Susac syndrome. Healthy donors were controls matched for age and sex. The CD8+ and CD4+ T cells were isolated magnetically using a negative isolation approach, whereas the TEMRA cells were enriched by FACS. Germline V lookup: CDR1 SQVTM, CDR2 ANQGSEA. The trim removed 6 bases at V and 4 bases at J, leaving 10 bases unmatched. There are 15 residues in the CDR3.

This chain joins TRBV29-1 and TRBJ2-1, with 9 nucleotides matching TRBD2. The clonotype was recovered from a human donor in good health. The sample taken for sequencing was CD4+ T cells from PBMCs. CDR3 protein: CSVVPIAGAYNEQFF. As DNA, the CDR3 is TGCAGCGTCGTACCGATAGCGGGGGCTTACAATGAGCAGTTCTTC.